These 26 T cell receptor beta chains share one sample of origin, sequenced in a study of cytomegalovirus exposure and HLA in healthy donors. Assay used: immunoSEQ multiplex PCR; TCRdb lists only in-frame clones, some missing. The repertoire includes roughly 120,000 clones, more than 70% of them detected once, and about 1.9% sits in the top ten. Sequenced: PBMCs. The receptors derive from a woman between 18 and 30 years old in good health and CMV-seronegative.

The chain carries TRBV9 and TRBJ2-7, with D tentatively TRBD2 (5 bases). In germline, CDR1 is SGDLS, CDR2 YYNGEE. V lost 3 bases and J lost 10, with 11 bases in between. This CDR3 spans 11 amino acids. The CDR3 bases are TGTGCCAGCAGCGCGACCGGGATACAGTACTTC. Its protein product is CASSATGIQYF.

The chain links TRBV27 to TRBJ2-7; 8 bases line up with TRBD1. Germline CDR1 and CDR2: MNHEY and SMNVEV (reference sequence). This CDR3 region has 13 residues. V lost 4 bases, J lost 7 bases, and 6 bases stayed unmatched. For the CDR3, the DNA is TGTGCCAGCAGTTCCCGGACAGGGCAAGAGCAGTACTTC. Residues: CASSSRTGQEQYF.

V gene TRBV23-1 combines with J gene TRBJ1-5; 7 bases fit TRBD1. TRBV23-1 is marked as an open reading frame, function uncertain. This CDR3 region has 16 residues. J was trimmed by 2 bases and V by 2 bases; bases with no gene match: 6. Written as DNA, the CDR3 is TGCGCCAGCAGTCAACCCCGACAGGGCGGCAATCAGCCCCAGCATTTT. This sequence encodes CASSQPRQGGNQPQHF.

The chain joins TRBV4-1 to TRBJ2-3, with 8 bases identical to TRBD2. With 6 bases clipped from V and 2 bases from J, the junction kept 19 bases outside the gene matches. CDR3 length equals 19 residues. Germline V gene sequence: CDR1 MGHRA, CDR2 YSYEKL. The CDR3 bases are TGCGCCAGCAGGGGATGGGGCGGGAGGAACTACAAAGACACAGATACGCAGTATTTT. It yields the protein CASRGWGGRNYKDTDTQYF.

V and J are TRBV29-1 and TRBJ2-7; TRBD1 matches at 9 bases. V lost 7 bases and J lost 5; bases outside the gene matches: 9. This CDR3 has 13 amino acids. Germline V gives CDR1 SQVTM, CDR2 ANQGSEA. CDR3 DNA: TGCAGCGGATCCGGGACAGGGAATGACGAGCAGTACTTC. Its translation is CSGSGTGNDEQYF.

CDR3 region: CASSSSHGHYYGYTF. The CDR3 DNA reads as TGTGCCAGCAGCTCATCCCACGGTCACTACTATGGCTACACCTTC. The rearrangement joins TRBV7-3 to TRBJ1-2; D unresolved. V was pared by 4 bases and J by 3 bases, with 15 bases between. This CDR3 is 15 amino acids long. Germline values: CDR1 SGHTA, CDR2 FQGTGA. Full variable domain (remainder filled in from reference TRBV7-3 and TRBJ1-2): GAGVSQTPSNKVTEKGKYVELRCDPISGHTALYWYRQSLGQGPEFLIYFQGTGAADDSGLPNDRFFAVRPEGSVSTLKIQRTERGDSAVYLCASSSSHGHYYGYTFGSGTRLTVV.

This rearrangement joins TRBV19 to TRBJ1-1, with TRBD1 matching 9 bases. This CDR3 has 14 amino acids. Germline values: CDR1 LNHDA, CDR2 SQIVND (reference sequence). Trimming removed 5 bases from V and 4 bases from J; junction bases left unmatched: 5. The CDR3 coding sequence is TGTGCCAGTAGTCCCGCGGACAGGGGCACTGAAGCTTTCTTT. Its protein product is CASSPADRGTEAFF.

V and J are TRBV5-1 and TRBJ1-1; 9 nucleotides agree with TRBD1. V shed 4 bases, J shed 3 bases, and the junction held 13 bases outside the gene matches. Germline loops: CDR1 SGHRS, CDR2 YFSETQ. The CDR3 runs 17 residues. The CDR3 sequence is CASSPSTGGVGYTEAFF. CDR3 coding DNA: TGCGCCAGCAGCCCAAGTACAGGGGGCGTCGGTTACACTGAAGCTTTCTTT. Filled out from reference TRBV5-1 and TRBJ1-1, the complete variable domain reads KAGVTQTPRYLIKTRGQQVTLSCSPISGHRSVSWYQQTPGQGLQFLFEYFSETQRNKGNFPGRFSGRQFSNSRSEMNVSTLELGDSALYLCASSPSTGGVGYTEAFFGQGTRLTVV.

V is TRBV5-1 and J is TRBJ1-2; D ambiguous. CDR3 length: 15 residues. V lost 0 bases and J lost 3, with 12 bases in between. Germline lookup yields CDR1 SGHRS and CDR2 YFSETQ. The CDR3 protein is CASSLGADPHYGYTF. CDR3 nucleotides: TGCGCCAGCAGCTTGGGGGCAGATCCCCACTATGGCTACACCTTC. Together with reference TRBV5-1 and TRBJ1-2, the CDR3 gives the full variable domain: KAGVTQTPRYLIKTRGQQVTLSCSPISGHRSVSWYQQTPGQGLQFLFEYFSETQRNKGNFPGRFSGRQFSNSRSEMNVSTLELGDSALYLCASSLGADPHYGYTFGSGTRLTVV.

V is TRBV5-4 and J is TRBJ2-2; TRBD1 agrees at 10 bases. The ends lost 4 bases at V and 3 bases at J; junction bases unmatched: 3. Germline V lookup: CDR1 SGHNT, CDR2 YYREEE (reference sequence). The CDR3 runs to 15 residues. The CDR3 nucleotides are TGTGCCAGCAGCACCGGGACAGGGGACACCGGGGAGCTGTTTTTT. Protein: CASSTGTGDTGELFF.

The chain has TRBV27 and TRBJ1-1; a possible D gene is TRBD1 (6 bases). The V end lost 6 bases, the J end lost 4 bases, and 18 bases lay between the germline ends. Germline V gene lookup returns CDR1 MNHEY and CDR2 SMNVEV (reference sequence). The CDR3 sequence is 15 residues long. This CDR3 reads CASSLQGTASTEAFF. CDR3 coding DNA: TGTGCCAGCAGCCTACAGGGTACGGCCAGCACTGAAGCTTTCTTT.

This clone was picked up one time. V usage is TRBV27 and J usage is TRBJ2-7; 9 bases are a match to TRBD1. This CDR3 is built from 12 residues. V was pared by 9 bases and J by 4 bases, with 4 bases of the junction left unmatched. Germline V gene sequence: CDR1 MNHEY, CDR2 SMNVEV (reference sequence). The CDR3 here is CASWDRAYEQYF. For the CDR3, the DNA is TGTGCCAGTTGGGACAGGGCATACGAGCAGTACTTC.

The gene calls are TRBV5-1 and TRBJ2-3; 11 bases align to TRBD2. The germline V gene has CDR1 SGHRS and CDR2 YFSETQ. This CDR3 is 18 amino acids long. Trimming at V came to 1 base and at J to 1 base, leaving 8 bases not matched to a gene. The CDR3 DNA is TGCGCCAGCAGCTTGACTCCTAGCGGGAGGCTCCGCACAGATACGCAGTATTTT. It codes for CASSLTPSGRLRTDTQYF.

The chain is built from TRBV30 and TRBJ2-7; D remains ambiguous. The germline V and J ends were trimmed by 3 bases and 2 bases, with 5 bases remaining between them. The CDR3 runs to 11 residues. Looked up from germline, CDR1 is GTSNPN and CDR2 is SVGIG (reference sequence). The CDR3 protein is CAWRATYEQYF. In DNA form, the CDR3 reads TGTGCCTGGAGAGCCACCTACGAGCAGTACTTC.

The V call is TRBV9, the J call TRBJ1-4; D uncertain. V was cut by 4 bases and J by 0 bases, with 16 bases left in between. CDR3 length: 17 amino acids. Germline V lookup: CDR1 SGDLS, CDR2 YYNGEE. The CDR3 DNA reads as TGTGCCAGCAGCCATTCAATTACAGACGCAACTAATGAAAAACTGTTTTTT. This translates into CASSHSITDATNEKLFF.

The chain recombines TRBV4-3 with TRBJ2-7, with 9 bases aligning to TRBD1. The CDR3 extends over 15 amino acids. The germline CDR1 and CDR2 sequences are LGHNA and YSLEER. With V trimmed by 2 bases and J by 2 bases, 4 bases remained unmatched. CDR3 sequence: CASSQTGQGAYEQYF. CDR3 DNA: TGCGCCAGCAGCCAAACGGGACAGGGCGCCTACGAGCAGTACTTC.

This clone was counted a few times. This chain uses TRBV5-4 with TRBJ2-7; 7 bases agree with TRBD1. CDR3 length: 13 amino acids. The V segment lost 4 bases and the J segment 12 bases; nucleotides outside the gene matches: 13. Germline values: CDR1 SGHNT, CDR2 YYREEE (reference sequence). The CDR3 nucleotides read TGTGCCAGCAGCCCACCCCGACAGGGTATTCGGTACTTC. The encoded protein is CASSPPRQGIRYF.

This chain links TRBV20-1 with TRBJ1-1; 8 nucleotides align to TRBD1. Germline CDR1 is DFQATT and CDR2 is SNEGSKA (reference sequence). The CDR3 extends over 10 amino acids. CDR3 sequence: CRTGDPEAFF. DNA for the CDR3: TGCAGGACAGGGGACCCTGAAGCTTTCTTT.

The chain recombines TRBV6-1 with TRBJ1-2; tentatively, D is TRBD1 (6 bases). Deletions cut 10 bases from V and 7 bases from J, with 19 bases between. The CDR3 runs 13 residues. CDR1 and CDR2 (germline): MNHNS, SASEGT. The CDR3 DNA follows: TGTGCCAATAAGGGGGGAGGGGAAGCTGGCTACACCTTC. Translating gives CANKGGGEAGYTF.

This chain links TRBV29-1 with TRBJ2-7, with 10 bases aligning to TRBD1. CDR1 SQVTM and CDR2 ANQGSEA come from the germline V gene. The V gene end was trimmed by 6 bases and the J gene end by 0 bases; junction bases not matched to a gene: 14. The CDR3 length is 17 residues. This CDR3 reads CSVTRLDRDRGSYEQYF. The CDR3 DNA is TGCAGCGTGACCAGATTAGACCGGGACAGGGGCTCCTACGAGCAGTACTTC.

The V call is TRBV5-1, the J call TRBJ1-5; D is undetermined. CDR3 length: 13 residues. V lost 1 base and J lost 4, with 6 bases in between. Germline values: CDR1 SGHRS, CDR2 YFSETQ. The CDR3 DNA reads TGCGCCAGCAGCTTGTCAGTTAATCAGCCCCAGCATTTT. Translating it yields CASSLSVNQPQHF.

The chain joins TRBV4-2 to TRBJ2-1; 12 bases are shared with TRBD2. V was pared by 1 base and J by 6 bases, with 4 bases of the junction left unmatched. The CDR3 sequence is 16 residues long. Germline values: CDR1 LGHNA, CDR2 YNFKEQ. CDR3 sequence (DNA): TGTGCCAGCAGCCAAGGGACTAGCGGGACTCCCAATGAGCAGTTCTTC. It yields the protein CASSQGTSGTPNEQFF.

The chain has TRBV4-2 and TRBJ2-5, with 8 bases that match TRBD1. CDR1 LGHNA and CDR2 YNFKEQ come from the germline V gene. This CDR3 region has 16 residues. The ends lost 4 bases at V and 5 bases at J; junction bases unmatched: 12. CDR3 loop: CASSPQAGTGIETQYF. The CDR3 DNA reads as TGTGCCAGCAGCCCTCAGGCCGGGACAGGAATTGAGACCCAGTACTTC.

CDR3 in DNA: TGTGCCAGCAGCCAGACAGTCTACGAGCAGTACTTC. Translating gives CASSQTVYEQYF. V and J are TRBV7-9 and TRBJ2-7, with D possibly TRBD1 on 5 matching bases. Germline CDR1 and CDR2: SEHNR and FQNEAQ (reference sequence). The CDR3 contains 12 residues. Trimming removed 5 bases from V and 3 bases from J, with 8 bases in between.

The gene calls are TRBV27 and TRBJ1-2; 7 positions agree with TRBD1. The ends lost 2 bases at V and 3 bases at J; junction bases unmatched: 9. Germline V gives CDR1 MNHEY, CDR2 SMNVEV (reference sequence). This CDR3 spans 16 amino acids. CDR3 sequence (DNA): TGTGCCAGCAGTTTACGGGACAGCCCGTTCTACTATGGCTACACCTTC. This codes for CASSLRDSPFYYGYTF.

The chain employs TRBV6-5 and TRBJ2-5; a weak D match, TRBD2 (5 bases). CDR1 and CDR2 (germline): MNHEY, SVGAGI. V dropped 8 bases and J dropped 2 bases, with 12 bases sitting between them. The CDR3 spans 13 residues. The chain's CDR3 is CASSFPGQETQYF. CDR3 nucleotide sequence: TGTGCCAGCTCTTTCCCGGGGCAAGAGACCCAGTACTTC.